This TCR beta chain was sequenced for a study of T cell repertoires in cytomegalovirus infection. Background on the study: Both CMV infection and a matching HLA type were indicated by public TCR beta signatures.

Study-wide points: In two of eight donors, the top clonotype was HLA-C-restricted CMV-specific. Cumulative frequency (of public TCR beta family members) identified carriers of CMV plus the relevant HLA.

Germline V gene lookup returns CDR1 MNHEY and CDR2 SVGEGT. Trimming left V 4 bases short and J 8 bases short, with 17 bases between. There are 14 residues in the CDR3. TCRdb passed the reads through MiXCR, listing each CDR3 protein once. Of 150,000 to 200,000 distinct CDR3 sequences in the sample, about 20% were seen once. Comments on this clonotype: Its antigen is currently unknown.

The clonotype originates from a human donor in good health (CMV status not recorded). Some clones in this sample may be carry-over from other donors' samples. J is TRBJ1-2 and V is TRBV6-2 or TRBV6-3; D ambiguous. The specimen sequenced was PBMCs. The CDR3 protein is CASSSETAVYGYTF. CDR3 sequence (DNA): TGTGCCAGCAGTTCTGAAACCGCGGTGTACGGCTACACCTTC.